Sequencing of this T cell receptor (beta chain) was carried out in a study of regulatory T cells in long-lasting Graves disease. This clonotype has at least ten counts. Its specificity is not known. The trim removed 3 bases at V and 7 bases at J, leaving 13 bases unmatched. This CDR3 has 18 amino acids. Per germline, CDR1 SEHNR and CDR2 FQNEAQ (reference sequence). Time point of the sample: newly diagnosed GD, antithyroid drugs for less than 3 months. Preparation of the TCR library used RNA extracted from PBMCs. iRepertoire HTBI primers and Arm-PCR of CDR3 regions built TCR beta libraries. One entry per CDR3 protein results from TCRdb running MiXCR on the multiplex PCR reads. The table shows 300,000 to 400,000 distinct CDR3 sequences, with 16% occurring only once. The study's findings and limits: Segments TRBV28, TRBJ1-2 and TRBJ2-5 showed preferential usage in persistent disease.

The sample was also reused in another study, on T cells in Graves' hyperthyroidism and ophthalmopathy.

Sequences were derived from peripheral blood mononuclear cells (PBMCs), sampled at new diagnosis, from a patient treated with antithyroid drugs. This TCR was sampled from a man aged 35-49 years with Graves disease. The gene calls are TRBV7-9 and TRBJ2-1; 12 bases fit TRBD2. The CDR3 DNA reads as TGTGCCAGCAGCTTTCCTCACCGACTAGCGGGGGTAAGGAATGAGCAGTTCTTC. Protein product: CASSFPHRLAGVRNEQFF.